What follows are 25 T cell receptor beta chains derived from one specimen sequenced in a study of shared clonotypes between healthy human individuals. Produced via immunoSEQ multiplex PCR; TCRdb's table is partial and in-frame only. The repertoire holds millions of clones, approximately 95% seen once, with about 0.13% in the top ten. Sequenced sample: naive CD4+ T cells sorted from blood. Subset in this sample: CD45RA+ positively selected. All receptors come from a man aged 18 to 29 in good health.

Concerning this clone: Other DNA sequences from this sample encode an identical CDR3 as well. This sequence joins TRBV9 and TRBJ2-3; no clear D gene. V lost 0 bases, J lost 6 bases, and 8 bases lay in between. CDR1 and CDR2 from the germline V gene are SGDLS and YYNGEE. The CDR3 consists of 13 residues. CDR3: CASSVGPPDTQYF. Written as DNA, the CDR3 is TGTGCCAGCAGCGTAGGACCCCCGGATACGCAGTATTTT.

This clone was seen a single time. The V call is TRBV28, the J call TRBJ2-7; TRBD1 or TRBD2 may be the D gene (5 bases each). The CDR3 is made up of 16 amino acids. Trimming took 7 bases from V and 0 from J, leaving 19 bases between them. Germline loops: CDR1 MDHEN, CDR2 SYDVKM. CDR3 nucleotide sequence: TGTGCCAGCACCACACCGGGGCCCCCGGACTCCTACGAGCAGTACTTC. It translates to CASTTPGPPDSYEQYF.

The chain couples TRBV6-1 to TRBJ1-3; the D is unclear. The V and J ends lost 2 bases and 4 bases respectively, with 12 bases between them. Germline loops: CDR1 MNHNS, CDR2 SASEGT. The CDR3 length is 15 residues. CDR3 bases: TGTGCCAGCAGTGAAAGTCCAAACCCCGGAAACACCATATATTTT. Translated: CASSESPNPGNTIYF.

CDR3 DNA: TGTGCCAGCAGACGGGCTGGGGCCAACGTCCTGACTTTC. Translating it yields CASRRAGANVLTF. V and J are TRBV28 and TRBJ2-6; the D is unclear. V was shortened by 6 bases and J by 2 bases, with 5 bases between the two germline ends. This CDR3 comprises 13 residues. Germline-derived CDR1 and CDR2 are MDHEN and SYDVKM.

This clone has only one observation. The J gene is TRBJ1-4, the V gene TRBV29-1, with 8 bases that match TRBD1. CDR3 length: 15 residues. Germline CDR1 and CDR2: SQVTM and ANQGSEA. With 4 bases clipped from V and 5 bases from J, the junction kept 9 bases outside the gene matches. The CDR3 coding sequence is TGCAGCGTTGCGTCGGACAGGGAAGGGAATGAAAAACTGTTTTTT. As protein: CSVASDREGNEKLFF. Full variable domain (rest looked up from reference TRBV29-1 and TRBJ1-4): SAVISQKPSRDICQRGTSLTIQCQVDSQVTMMFWYRQQPGQSLTLIATANQGSEATYESGFVIDKFPISRPNLTFSTLTVSNMSPEDSSIYLCSVASDREGNEKLFFGSGTQLSVL.

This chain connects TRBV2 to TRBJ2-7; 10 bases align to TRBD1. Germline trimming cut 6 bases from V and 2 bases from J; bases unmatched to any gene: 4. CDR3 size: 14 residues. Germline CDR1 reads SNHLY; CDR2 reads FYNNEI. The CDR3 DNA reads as TGTGCCAGCAGAGTCGGGACAGGGGCCTACGAGCAGTACTTC. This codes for CASRVGTGAYEQYF.

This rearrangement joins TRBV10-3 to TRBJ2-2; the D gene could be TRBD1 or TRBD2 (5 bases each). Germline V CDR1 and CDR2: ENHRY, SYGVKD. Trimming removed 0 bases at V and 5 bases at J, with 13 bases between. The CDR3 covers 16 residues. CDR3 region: CAISESRVEGTGELFF. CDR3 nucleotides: TGTGCCATCAGTGAGTCCCGGGTTGAGGGGACCGGGGAGCTGTTTTTT.

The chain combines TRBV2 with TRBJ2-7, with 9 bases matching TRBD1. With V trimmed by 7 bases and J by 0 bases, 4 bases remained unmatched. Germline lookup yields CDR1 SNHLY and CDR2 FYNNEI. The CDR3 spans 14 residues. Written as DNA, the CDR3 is TGTGCCAGCACCGGGGACAGGGCCTCCTACGAGCAGTACTTC. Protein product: CASTGDRASYEQYF. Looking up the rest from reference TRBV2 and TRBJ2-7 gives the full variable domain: EPEVTQTPSHQVTQMGQEVILRCVPISNHLYFYWYRQILGQKVEFLVSFYNNEISEKSEIFDDQFSVERPDGSNFTLKIRSTKLEDSAMYFCASTGDRASYEQYFGPGTRLTVT.

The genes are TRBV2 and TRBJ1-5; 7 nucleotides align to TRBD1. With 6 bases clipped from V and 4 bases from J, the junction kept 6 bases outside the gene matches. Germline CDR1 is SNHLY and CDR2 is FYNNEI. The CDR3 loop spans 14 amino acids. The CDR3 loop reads CASSRQGVNQPQHF. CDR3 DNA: TGTGCCAGCAGCCGACAGGGTGTAAATCAGCCCCAGCATTTT. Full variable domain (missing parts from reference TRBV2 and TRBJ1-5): EPEVTQTPSHQVTQMGQEVILRCVPISNHLYFYWYRQILGQKVEFLVSFYNNEISEKSEIFDDQFSVERPDGSNFTLKIRSTKLEDSAMYFCASSRQGVNQPQHFGDGTRLSIL.

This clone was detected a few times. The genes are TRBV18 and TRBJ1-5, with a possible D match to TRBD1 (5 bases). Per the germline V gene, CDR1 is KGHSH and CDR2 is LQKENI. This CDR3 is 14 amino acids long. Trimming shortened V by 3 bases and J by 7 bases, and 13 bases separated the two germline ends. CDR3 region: CASSPGVRDQPQHF. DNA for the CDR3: TGTGCCAGCTCACCCGGCGTCAGGGACCAGCCCCAGCATTTT.

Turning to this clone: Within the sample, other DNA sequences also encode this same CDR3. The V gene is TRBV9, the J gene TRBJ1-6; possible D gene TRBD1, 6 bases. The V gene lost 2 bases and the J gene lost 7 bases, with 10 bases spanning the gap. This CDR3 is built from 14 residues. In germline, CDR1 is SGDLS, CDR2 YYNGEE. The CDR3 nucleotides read TGTGCCAGCAGCGTGGCAGGGGAGAATTCACCCCTCCACTTT. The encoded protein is CASSVAGENSPLHF.

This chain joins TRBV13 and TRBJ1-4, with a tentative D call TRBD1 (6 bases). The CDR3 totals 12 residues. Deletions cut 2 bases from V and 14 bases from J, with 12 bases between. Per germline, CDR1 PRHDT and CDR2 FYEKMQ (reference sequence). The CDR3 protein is CASSLKQDRLFF. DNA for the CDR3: TGTGCCAGCAGCTTAAAACAAGACAGGCTGTTTTTT.

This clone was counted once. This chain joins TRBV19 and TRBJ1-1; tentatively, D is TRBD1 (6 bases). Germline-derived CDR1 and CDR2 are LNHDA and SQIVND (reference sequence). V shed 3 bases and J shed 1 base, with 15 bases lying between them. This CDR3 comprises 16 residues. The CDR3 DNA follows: TGTGCCAGTAGTATCCCTATAAGGGGGTCGAACACTGAAGCTTTCTTT. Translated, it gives CASSIPIRGSNTEAFF.

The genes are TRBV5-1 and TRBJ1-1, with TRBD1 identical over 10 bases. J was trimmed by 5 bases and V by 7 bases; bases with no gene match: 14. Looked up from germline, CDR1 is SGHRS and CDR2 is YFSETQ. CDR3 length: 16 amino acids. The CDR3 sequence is CASQGQGSTWETEAFF. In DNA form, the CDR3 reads TGCGCCAGCCAGGGACAGGGGTCTACCTGGGAAACTGAAGCTTTCTTT.

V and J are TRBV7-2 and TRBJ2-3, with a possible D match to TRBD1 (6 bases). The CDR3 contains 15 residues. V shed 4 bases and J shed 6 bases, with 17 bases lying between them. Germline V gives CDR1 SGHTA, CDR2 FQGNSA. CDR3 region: CASSSITGFSDTQYF. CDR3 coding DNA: TGTGCCAGCAGCTCAATTACAGGGTTTAGCGATACGCAGTATTTT.

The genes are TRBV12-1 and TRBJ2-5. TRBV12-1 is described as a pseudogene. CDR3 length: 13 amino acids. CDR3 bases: TGTGCCAGCATTTGGGCGGTCCAAGAGACCCAGTACTTC. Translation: CASIWAVQETQYF.

The CDR3 nucleotides are TGTGCCAGCAGCTTAGGGGACAGTAAAAATCAGCCCCAGCATTTT. It translates to CASSLGDSKNQPQHF. The V call is TRBV7-9, the J call TRBJ1-5; 7 positions agree with TRBD1. V was clipped by 1 base and J by 4 bases; unmatched bases: 4. The CDR3 sequence is 15 residues long. Germline V gives CDR1 SEHNR, CDR2 FQNEAQ (reference sequence).

The CDR3 is CASRPGQADSGANVLTF. CDR3 DNA: TGCGCCAGCAGGCCGGGACAGGCTGATTCTGGGGCCAACGTCCTGACTTTC. The chain joins TRBV10-2 to TRBJ2-6; TRBD1 aligns across 8 bases. CDR1 and CDR2 from the germline V gene are WSHSY and SAAADI. The CDR3 length is 17 residues. The J segment lost 1 base and the V segment lost 6 bases, leaving 8 bases of the junction unmatched.

DNA of the CDR3: TGTGCCAGCAGCTTAGTTCCACAGGCGGGACTTGGCGAGCAGTACTTC. Its translation is CASSLVPQAGLGEQYF. The chain has TRBV7-6 and TRBJ2-7; D is perhaps TRBD2 (6 bases). CDR1 SGHVS and CDR2 FNYEAQ come from the germline V gene. Trimming stripped 1 base from V and 6 bases from J, with 19 bases between. CDR3 length equals 16 residues.

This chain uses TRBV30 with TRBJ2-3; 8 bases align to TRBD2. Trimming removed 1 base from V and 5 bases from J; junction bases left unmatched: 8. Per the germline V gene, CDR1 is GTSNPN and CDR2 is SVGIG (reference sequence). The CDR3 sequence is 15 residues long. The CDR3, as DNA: TGTGCCTGGAGTGAAGGCGGGACTAGGGTAGATACGCAGTATTTT. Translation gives CAWSEGGTRVDTQYF.

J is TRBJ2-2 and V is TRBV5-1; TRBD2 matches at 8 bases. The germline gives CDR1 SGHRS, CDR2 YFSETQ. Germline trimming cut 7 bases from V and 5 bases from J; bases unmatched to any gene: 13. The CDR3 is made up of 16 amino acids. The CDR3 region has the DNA TGCGCCAGCCGCCGCGAGGGACTAGGTGGTACCGGGGAGCTGTTTTTT. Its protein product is CASRREGLGGTGELFF.

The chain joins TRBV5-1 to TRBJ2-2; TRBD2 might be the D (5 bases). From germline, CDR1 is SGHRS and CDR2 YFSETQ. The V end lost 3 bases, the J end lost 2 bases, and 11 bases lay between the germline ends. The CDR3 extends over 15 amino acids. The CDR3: CASSSGPGNTGELFF. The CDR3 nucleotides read TGCGCCAGCAGCTCCGGCCCGGGAAACACCGGGGAGCTGTTTTTT.

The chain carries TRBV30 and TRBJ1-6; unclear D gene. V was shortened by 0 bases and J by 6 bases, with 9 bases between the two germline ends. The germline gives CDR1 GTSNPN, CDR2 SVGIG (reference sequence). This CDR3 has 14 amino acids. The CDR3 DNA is TGTGCCTGGAGTGTTTTACGGTTTAATTCACCCCTCCACTTT. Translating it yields CAWSVLRFNSPLHF.

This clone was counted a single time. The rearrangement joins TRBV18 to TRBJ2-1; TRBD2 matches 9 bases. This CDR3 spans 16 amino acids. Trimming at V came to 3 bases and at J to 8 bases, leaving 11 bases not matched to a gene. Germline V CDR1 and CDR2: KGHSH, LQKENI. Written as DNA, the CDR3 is TGTGCCAGCTCACCTGGTAGCGGGGGCAAGATTTATGAGCAGTTCTTC. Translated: CASSPGSGGKIYEQFF.

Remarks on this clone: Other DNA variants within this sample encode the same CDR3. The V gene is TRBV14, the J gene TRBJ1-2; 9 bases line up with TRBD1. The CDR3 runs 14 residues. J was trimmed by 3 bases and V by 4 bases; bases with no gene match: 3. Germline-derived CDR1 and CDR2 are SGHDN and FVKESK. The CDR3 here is CASSPRDRDYGYTF. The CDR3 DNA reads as TGTGCCAGCAGCCCCCGGGACAGGGACTATGGCTACACCTTC.